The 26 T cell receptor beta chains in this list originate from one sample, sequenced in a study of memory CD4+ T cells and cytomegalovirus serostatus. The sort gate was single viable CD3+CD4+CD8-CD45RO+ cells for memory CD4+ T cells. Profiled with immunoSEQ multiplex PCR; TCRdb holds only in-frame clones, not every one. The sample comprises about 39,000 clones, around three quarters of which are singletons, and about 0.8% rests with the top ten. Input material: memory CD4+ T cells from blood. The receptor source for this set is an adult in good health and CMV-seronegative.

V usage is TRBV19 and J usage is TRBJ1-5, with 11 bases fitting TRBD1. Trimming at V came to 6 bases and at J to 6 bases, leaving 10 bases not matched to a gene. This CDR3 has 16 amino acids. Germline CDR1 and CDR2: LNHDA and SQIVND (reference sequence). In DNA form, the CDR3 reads TGTGCCAGTAGGAATCGGGACAGGGGGGGATCTCAGCCCCAGCATTTT. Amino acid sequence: CASRNRDRGGSQPQHF.

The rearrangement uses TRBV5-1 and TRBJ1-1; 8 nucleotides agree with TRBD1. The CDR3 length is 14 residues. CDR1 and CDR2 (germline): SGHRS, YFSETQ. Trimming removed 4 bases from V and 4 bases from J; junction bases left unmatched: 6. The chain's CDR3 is CASSEKTGATEAFF. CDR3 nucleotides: TGCGCCAGCAGCGAAAAGACAGGGGCCACTGAAGCTTTCTTT.

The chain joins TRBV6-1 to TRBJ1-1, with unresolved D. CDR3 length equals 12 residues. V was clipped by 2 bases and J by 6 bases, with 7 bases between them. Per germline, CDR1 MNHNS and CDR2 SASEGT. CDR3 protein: CASSERSAEAFF. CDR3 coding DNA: TGTGCCAGCAGTGAAAGGTCGGCTGAAGCTTTCTTT.

The CDR3 reads CASSLRQGGTEAFF. CDR3 DNA sequence: TGTGCCAGCAGCCTACGACAGGGAGGCACTGAAGCTTTCTTT. The rearrangement uses TRBV9 and TRBJ1-1; 7 bases match TRBD1. Germline CDR1 and CDR2: SGDLS and YYNGEE. Trimming at V came to 4 bases and at J to 4 bases, leaving 7 bases not matched to a gene. This CDR3 spans 14 amino acids.

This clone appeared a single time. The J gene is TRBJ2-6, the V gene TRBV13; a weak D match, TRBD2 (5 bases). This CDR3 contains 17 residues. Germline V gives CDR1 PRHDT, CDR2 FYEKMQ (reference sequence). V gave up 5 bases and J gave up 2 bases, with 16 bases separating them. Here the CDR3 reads CASSLRGGGAGANVLTF. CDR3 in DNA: TGTGCCAGCAGCCTCCGTGGAGGTGGGGCTGGGGCCAACGTCCTGACTTTC.

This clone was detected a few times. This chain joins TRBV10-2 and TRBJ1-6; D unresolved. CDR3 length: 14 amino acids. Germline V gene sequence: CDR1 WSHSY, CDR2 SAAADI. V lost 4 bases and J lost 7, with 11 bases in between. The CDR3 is CASSVQPGNSPLHF. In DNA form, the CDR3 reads TGCGCCAGCAGTGTCCAGCCTGGGAATTCACCCCTCCACTTT.

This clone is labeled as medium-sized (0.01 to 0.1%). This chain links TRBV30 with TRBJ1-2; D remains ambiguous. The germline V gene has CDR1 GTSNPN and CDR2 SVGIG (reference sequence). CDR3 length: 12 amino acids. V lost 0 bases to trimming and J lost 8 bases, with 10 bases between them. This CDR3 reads CAWSVSARGYTF. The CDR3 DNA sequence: TGTGCCTGGAGTGTCTCTGCAAGGGGCTACACCTTC.

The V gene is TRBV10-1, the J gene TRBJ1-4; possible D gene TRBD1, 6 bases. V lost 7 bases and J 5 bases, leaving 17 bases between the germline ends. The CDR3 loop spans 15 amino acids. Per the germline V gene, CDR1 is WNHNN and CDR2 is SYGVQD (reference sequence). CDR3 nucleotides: TGCGCCAGCACCGAAGGCAGGGGCAGAAATGAAAAACTGTTTTTT. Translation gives CASTEGRGRNEKLFF.

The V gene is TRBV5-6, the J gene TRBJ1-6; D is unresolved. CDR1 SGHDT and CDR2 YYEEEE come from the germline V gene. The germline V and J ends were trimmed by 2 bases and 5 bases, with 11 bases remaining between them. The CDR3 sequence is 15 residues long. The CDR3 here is CASSLSGLNNSPLHF. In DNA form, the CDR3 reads TGTGCCAGCAGCTTATCCGGACTTAATAATTCACCCCTCCACTTT. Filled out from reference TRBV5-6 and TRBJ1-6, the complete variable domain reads DAGVTQSPTHLIKTRGQQVTLRCSPKSGHDTVSWYQQALGQGPQFIFQYYEEEERQRGNFPDRFSGHQFPNYSSELNVNALLLGDSALYLCASSLSGLNNSPLHFGNGTRLTVT.

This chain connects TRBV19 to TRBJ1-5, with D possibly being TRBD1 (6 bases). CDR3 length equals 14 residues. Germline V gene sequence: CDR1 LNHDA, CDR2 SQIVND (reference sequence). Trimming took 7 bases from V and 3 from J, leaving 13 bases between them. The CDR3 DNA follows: TGTGCCAGTAACCGTGGACAGTACAATCAGCCCCAGCATTTT. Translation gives CASNRGQYNQPQHF.

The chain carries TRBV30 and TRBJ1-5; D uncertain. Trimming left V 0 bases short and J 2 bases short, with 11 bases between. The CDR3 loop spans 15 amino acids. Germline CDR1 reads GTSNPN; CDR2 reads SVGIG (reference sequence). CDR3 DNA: TGTGCCTGGAGTGTACGTGAGATCGGCAATCAGCCCCAGCATTTT. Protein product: CAWSVREIGNQPQHF.

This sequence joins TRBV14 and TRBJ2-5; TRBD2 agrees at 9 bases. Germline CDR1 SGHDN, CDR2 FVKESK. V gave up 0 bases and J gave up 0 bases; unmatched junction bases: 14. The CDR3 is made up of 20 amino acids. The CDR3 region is CASSQEGVAGDYSYQETQYF. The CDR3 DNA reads TGTGCCAGCAGCCAAGAAGGTGTAGCGGGGGACTACTCGTACCAAGAGACCCAGTACTTC.

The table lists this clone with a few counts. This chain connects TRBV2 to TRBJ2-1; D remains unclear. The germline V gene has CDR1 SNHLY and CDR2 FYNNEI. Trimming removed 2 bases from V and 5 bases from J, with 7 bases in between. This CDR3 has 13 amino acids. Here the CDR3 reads CASSEPFNNEQFF. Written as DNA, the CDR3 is TGTGCCAGCAGTGAACCCTTCAACAATGAGCAGTTCTTC.

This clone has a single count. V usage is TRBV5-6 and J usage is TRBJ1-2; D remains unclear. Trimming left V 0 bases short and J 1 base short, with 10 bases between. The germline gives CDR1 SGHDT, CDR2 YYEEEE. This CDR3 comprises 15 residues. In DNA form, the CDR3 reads TGTGCCAGCAGCTTGGGCACTTATAGTAACTATGGCTACACCTTC. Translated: CASSLGTYSNYGYTF.

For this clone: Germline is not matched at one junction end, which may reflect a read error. CDR3 amino acids: CASSVSSEQYF. CDR3 DNA: TGTGCCAGCTCCGTCTCCTCCGAGCAGTACTTC. The rearrangement joins TRBV7-9 to TRBJ2-7; the D is unclear. The CDR3 extends over 11 amino acids. Germline V CDR1 and CDR2: SEHNR, FQNEAQ (reference sequence).

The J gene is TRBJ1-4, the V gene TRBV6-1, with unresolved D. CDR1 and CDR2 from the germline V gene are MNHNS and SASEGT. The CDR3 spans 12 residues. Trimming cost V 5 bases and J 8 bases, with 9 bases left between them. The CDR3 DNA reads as TGTGCCAGCAGTCGACATAACGAAAAACTGTTTTTT. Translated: CASSRHNEKLFF.

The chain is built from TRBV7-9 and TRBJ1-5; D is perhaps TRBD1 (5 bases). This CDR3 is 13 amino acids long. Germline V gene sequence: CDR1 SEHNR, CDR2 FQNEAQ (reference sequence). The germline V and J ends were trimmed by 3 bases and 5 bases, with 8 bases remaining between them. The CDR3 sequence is CASSLGQDQPQHF. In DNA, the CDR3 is TGTGCCAGCAGCTTGGGGCAGGATCAGCCCCAGCATTTT.

CDR3 residues: CAWSVTGSNQPQHF. The CDR3 DNA is TGTGCCTGGAGTGTGACGGGGTCCAATCAGCCCCAGCATTTT. The chain links TRBV30 to TRBJ1-5; D gene unclear. V dropped 0 bases and J dropped 3 bases, with 9 bases sitting between them. CDR3 length equals 14 residues. CDR1 GTSNPN and CDR2 SVGIG come from the germline V gene (reference sequence).

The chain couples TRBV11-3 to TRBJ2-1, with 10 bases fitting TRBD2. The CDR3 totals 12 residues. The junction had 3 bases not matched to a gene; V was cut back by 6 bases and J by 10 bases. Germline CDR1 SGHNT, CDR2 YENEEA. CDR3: CASSTLAGEQFF. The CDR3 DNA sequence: TGTGCCAGCAGTACACTAGCGGGGGAGCAGTTCTTC.

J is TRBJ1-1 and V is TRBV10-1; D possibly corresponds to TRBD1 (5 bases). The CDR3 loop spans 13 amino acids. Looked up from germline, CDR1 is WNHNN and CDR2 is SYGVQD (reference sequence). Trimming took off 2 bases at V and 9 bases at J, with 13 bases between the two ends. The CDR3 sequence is CASSEPERGKAFF. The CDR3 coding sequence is TGCGCCAGCAGTGAGCCCGAGCGGGGGAAAGCTTTCTTT.

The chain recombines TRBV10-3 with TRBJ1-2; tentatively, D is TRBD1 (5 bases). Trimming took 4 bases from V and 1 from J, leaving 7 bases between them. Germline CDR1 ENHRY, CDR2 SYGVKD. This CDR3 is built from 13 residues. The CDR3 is CAISARGNYGYTF. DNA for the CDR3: TGTGCCATCAGTGCAAGGGGTAACTATGGCTACACCTTC.

CDR3 in DNA: TGTGCCAGCAGCCCCTCCCCCGGCCAGGGTAATGAGCAGTTCTTC. As protein: CASSPSPGQGNEQFF. The gene calls are TRBV7-7 and TRBJ2-1, with a weak D call TRBD1 (5 bases). In germline, CDR1 is SSHAT, CDR2 FNYEAQ (reference sequence). The V end lost 5 bases, the J end lost 7 bases, and 18 bases lay between the germline ends. The CDR3 is 15 residues long.

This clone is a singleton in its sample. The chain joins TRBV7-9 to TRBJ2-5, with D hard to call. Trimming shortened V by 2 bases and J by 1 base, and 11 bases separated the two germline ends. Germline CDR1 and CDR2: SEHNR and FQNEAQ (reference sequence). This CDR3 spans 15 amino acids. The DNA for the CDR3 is TGTGCCAGCAGCTTAATTTGGGGTCCCCAAGAGACCCAGTACTTC. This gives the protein CASSLIWGPQETQYF.

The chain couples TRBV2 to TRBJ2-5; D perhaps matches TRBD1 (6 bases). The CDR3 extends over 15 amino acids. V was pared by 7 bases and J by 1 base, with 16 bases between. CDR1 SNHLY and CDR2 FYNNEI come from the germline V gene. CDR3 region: CASKESRGGQETQYF. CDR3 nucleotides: TGTGCCAGCAAAGAGTCGCGAGGGGGCCAAGAGACCCAGTACTTC.

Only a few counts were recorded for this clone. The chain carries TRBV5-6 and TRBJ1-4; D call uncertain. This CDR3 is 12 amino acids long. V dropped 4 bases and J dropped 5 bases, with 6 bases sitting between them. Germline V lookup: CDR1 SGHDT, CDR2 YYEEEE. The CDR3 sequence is CASSAQNEKLFF. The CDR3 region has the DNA TGTGCCAGCAGCGCCCAAAATGAAAAACTGTTTTTT. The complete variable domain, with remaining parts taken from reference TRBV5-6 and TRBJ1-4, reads DAGVTQSPTHLIKTRGQQVTLRCSPKSGHDTVSWYQQALGQGPQFIFQYYEEEERQRGNFPDRFSGHQFPNYSSELNVNALLLGDSALYLCASSAQNEKLFFGSGTQLSVL.

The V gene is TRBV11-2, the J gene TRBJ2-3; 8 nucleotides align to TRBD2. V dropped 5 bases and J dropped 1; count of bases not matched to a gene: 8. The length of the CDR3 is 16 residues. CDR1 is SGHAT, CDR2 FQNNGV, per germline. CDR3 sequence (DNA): TGTGCCAGCAGCATAAATGCCGGGGGGGGCACAGATACGCAGTATTTT. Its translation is CASSINAGGGTDTQYF.